The entry that follows covers one TCR beta chain sequence. Its antigen is not known. Several immunoSEQ 96-well plates shared each subset's DNA, each plate a replicate. Sequencing was performed with immunoSEQ multiplex PCR; in TCRdb, only in-frame clones are kept and a portion is missing. The sample carries under 80,000 clones, 60% to 65% recorded once. This specimen belongs to a study of shared clonotypes between healthy human individuals. Study as a whole: Plates per donor: three CD4 naive, three CD4 memory, two CD8 naive, one CD8 memory.

Study findings and constraints: Memory subsets generally showed smaller estimated richness than naive subsets did. Approximately 5% of naive CD4 clonotypes were shared across four donors.

Germline CDR1 reads MNHEY; CDR2 reads SMNVEV (reference sequence). The CDR3 has 14 amino acids. V lost 6 bases and J lost 0, with 9 bases in between. The sample comprised memory CD8+ T cells sorted from blood. Subset meaning: CD45RO+ cells pooled with CCR7-negative TemRA cells. The V and J genes are TRBV27 and TRBJ2-1, with a possible D match to TRBD2 (5 bases). This TCR came from a man aged 25-45 years in good health. The CDR3 is CASSLARSYNEQFF. The CDR3, as DNA: TGTGCCAGCAGCTTAGCGCGCTCCTACAATGAGCAGTTCTTC.